This is a list of T cell receptor beta chains from one sample in a study of T cell responses to AZD1222 COVID-19 vaccine. Sequencing used immunoSEQ multiplex PCR; TCRdb keeps in-frame clones, though not all of them. The table has about 130,000 clones, approximately 85% seen once. Source: peripheral blood, taken on day 0 of AZD1222 vaccination. These receptors were collected from an adult in good health. CDR3s include the opening cysteine and the closing phenylalanine or tryptophan. Fields, in order: CDR3 protein, CDR3 DNA, D gene, V gene, J gene, clone size. The D gene is left open where the match is weak. Clone sizes are given selectively: once, few, many, or a class where the clone is expanded.

cdr3_aa: CASSPRAAGGLGEQFF; cdr3_nt: TGTGCCAGCAGCCCACGTGCAGCGGGGGGTTTAGGTGAGCAGTTCTTC; d_call: TRBD2; v_call: TRBV11-3; j_call: TRBJ2-1; clone_size: few
cdr3_aa: CASSGAGGEKLFF; cdr3_nt: TGCGCCAGCAGTGGGGCAGGGGGAGAAAAACTGTTTTTT; d_call: TRBD1; v_call: TRBV10-1; j_call: TRBJ1-4; clone_size: -
cdr3_aa: CASRQGSNTDTQYF; cdr3_nt: TGCGCCAGCCGGCAGGGTAGTAACACAGATACGCAGTATTTT; d_call: -; v_call: TRBV5-1; j_call: TRBJ2-3; clone_size: -
cdr3_aa: CASSLAAPSGRSETQYF; cdr3_nt: TGTGCCAGCAGCTTAGCGGCCCCTAGCGGGAGGTCAGAGACCCAGTACTTC; d_call: TRBD2; v_call: TRBV7-6; j_call: TRBJ2-5; clone_size: -
cdr3_aa: CASSSGAAGKYNQPQHF; cdr3_nt: TGTGCCAGTAGCTCCGGGGCAGCAGGGAAATACAATCAGCCCCAGCATTTT; d_call: -; v_call: TRBV19; j_call: TRBJ1-5; clone_size: -
cdr3_aa: CASGGDRNQPQHF; cdr3_nt: TGTGCCAGCGGGGGGGACAGAAATCAGCCCCAGCATTTT; d_call: -; v_call: TRBV21-1; j_call: TRBJ1-5; clone_size: -
cdr3_aa: CASSFDSTNEKLFF; cdr3_nt: TGCGCCAGCAGTTTCGACAGTACTAATGAAAAACTGTTTTTT; d_call: -; v_call: TRBV10-1; j_call: TRBJ1-4; clone_size: -
cdr3_aa: CASSRDASFSNYGYTF; cdr3_nt: TGTGCCAGTAGCCGGGACGCCTCTTTTTCTAACTATGGCTACACCTTC; d_call: -; v_call: TRBV19; j_call: TRBJ1-2; clone_size: -
cdr3_aa: CASSLARGTNTGELFF; cdr3_nt: TGTGCCAGCAGCTTAGCGCGGGGAACGAACACCGGGGAGCTGTTTTTT; d_call: -; v_call: TRBV7-9; j_call: TRBJ2-2; clone_size: -
cdr3_aa: CASSLIGAASYGYTF; cdr3_nt: TGTGCCAGCAGCTTGATTGGGGCCGCGTCCTATGGCTACACCTTC; d_call: -; v_call: TRBV5-4; j_call: TRBJ1-2; clone_size: -
cdr3_aa: CASSAGTRQPQHF; cdr3_nt: TGCGCCAGCAGCGCCGGGACAAGGCAGCCCCAGCATTTT; d_call: -; v_call: TRBV10-2; j_call: TRBJ1-5; clone_size: -
cdr3_aa: CASSPYLAQGTDTQYF; cdr3_nt: TGTGCCAGCAGCCCTTACCTCGCCCAGGGCACAGATACGCAGTATTTT; d_call: -; v_call: TRBV3-1/TRBV3-2; j_call: TRBJ2-3; clone_size: once
cdr3_aa: CSVVPQGDSNQPQHF; cdr3_nt: TGCAGCGTTGTCCCTCAGGGAGATAGCAATCAGCCCCAGCATTTT; d_call: -; v_call: TRBV29-1; j_call: TRBJ1-5; clone_size: -
cdr3_aa: CASSPVRAEANYGYTF; cdr3_nt: TGTGCCAGCTCACCGGTAAGGGCCGAAGCTAACTATGGCTACACCTTC; d_call: -; v_call: TRBV18; j_call: TRBJ1-2; clone_size: -
cdr3_aa: CATSDSDAGPGSNQPQHF; cdr3_nt: TGTGCCACCAGTGATTCCGATGCGGGACCGGGTAGCAATCAGCCCCAGCATTTT; d_call: -; v_call: TRBV24-1; j_call: TRBJ1-5; clone_size: once
cdr3_aa: CATSRDFTENYGYTF; cdr3_nt: TGTGCCACCAGCAGAGATTTTACAGAAAACTATGGCTACACCTTC; d_call: -; v_call: TRBV15; j_call: TRBJ1-2; clone_size: -
cdr3_aa: CASRAQGAQTSGYTF; cdr3_nt: TGCGCCAGCCGAGCTCAGGGGGCGCAGACTTCTGGCTACACCTTC; d_call: TRBD1; v_call: TRBV5-1; j_call: TRBJ1-2; clone_size: -
cdr3_aa: CASSSTGSSYNEQFF; cdr3_nt: TGTGCCAGCAGCTCGACGGGGAGCTCCTACAATGAGCAGTTCTTC; d_call: -; v_call: TRBV11-3; j_call: TRBJ2-1; clone_size: -
cdr3_aa: CASSFSGTSGYNEQFF; cdr3_nt: TGTGCCAGCAGCTTTTCCGGGACTAGCGGTTACAATGAGCAGTTCTTC; d_call: TRBD2; v_call: TRBV7-2; j_call: TRBJ2-1; clone_size: few
cdr3_aa: CASSQGRTNEQFF; cdr3_nt: TGTGCCAGTAGTCAAGGAAGAACGAATGAGCAGTTCTTC; d_call: -; v_call: TRBV19; j_call: TRBJ2-1; clone_size: -
cdr3_aa: CASGAGGGSGYTF; cdr3_nt: TGTGCCAGCGGGGCGGGGGGAGGATCCGGCTACACCTTC; d_call: -; v_call: TRBV2; j_call: TRBJ1-2; clone_size: -
cdr3_aa: CASSWTDNSPLHF; cdr3_nt: TGTGCCAGCAGTTGGACAGATAATTCACCCCTCCACTTT; d_call: -; v_call: TRBV6-5; j_call: TRBJ1-6; clone_size: -
cdr3_aa: CASRGDHRGSYDGYTF; cdr3_nt: TGTGCCAGTAGGGGGGACCACAGGGGTTCATACGATGGCTACACCTTC; d_call: TRBD1; v_call: TRBV7-9; j_call: TRBJ1-2; clone_size: -
cdr3_aa: CASSQAPSGPPYEQYF; cdr3_nt: TGTGCCAGCAGCCAAGCCCCTAGCGGCCCCCCCTACGAGCAGTACTTC; d_call: TRBD2; v_call: TRBV3-1/TRBV3-2; j_call: TRBJ2-7; clone_size: -
cdr3_aa: CASGLALGQGATYEQYF; cdr3_nt: TGTGCTAGTGGTTTGGCCCTAGGACAGGGGGCCACCTACGAGCAGTACTTC; d_call: TRBD1; v_call: TRBV12-5; j_call: TRBJ2-7; clone_size: -
cdr3_aa: CASSDQGTDTQYF; cdr3_nt: TGCGCCAGCAGTGACCAGGGCACAGATACGCAGTATTTT; d_call: -; v_call: TRBV10-1; j_call: TRBJ2-3; clone_size: -
cdr3_aa: CASSLALGGGYEQYF; cdr3_nt: TGTGCCAGCAGCTTAGCGCTCGGGGGCGGCTACGAGCAGTACTTC; d_call: -; v_call: TRBV7-6; j_call: TRBJ2-7; clone_size: -
cdr3_aa: CASSISASIQPQHF; cdr3_nt: TGTGCCAGTAGTATTTCGGCCTCCATCCAGCCCCAGCATTTT; d_call: -; v_call: TRBV19; j_call: TRBJ1-5; clone_size: -
cdr3_aa: CASSERGGLAGRGNEQFF; cdr3_nt: TGTGCCAGCAGTGAACGGGGGGGCCTAGCGGGCAGGGGCAATGAGCAGTTCTTC; d_call: TRBD2; v_call: TRBV6-1; j_call: TRBJ2-1; clone_size: -
cdr3_aa: CASSHKGDRVDGYTF; cdr3_nt: TGTGCCAGCAGCCACAAAGGGGACAGGGTGGATGGCTACACCTTC; d_call: TRBD1; v_call: TRBV11-3; j_call: TRBJ1-2; clone_size: -
cdr3_aa: CASSISSGASTDTQYF; cdr3_nt: TGTGCCAGCAGCATCTCTAGCGGCGCTAGCACAGATACGCAGTATTTT; d_call: TRBD2; v_call: TRBV7-2; j_call: TRBJ2-3; clone_size: -
cdr3_aa: CSVVRVNTDGYTF; cdr3_nt: TGCAGCGTTGTTAGGGTCAACACAGATGGCTACACCTTC; d_call: -; v_call: TRBV29-1; j_call: TRBJ1-2; clone_size: -
cdr3_aa: CASSQDIGAGNTIYF; cdr3_nt: TGCGCCAGCAGCCAAGATATAGGGGCTGGAAACACCATATATTTT; d_call: -; v_call: TRBV4-3; j_call: TRBJ1-3; clone_size: -
cdr3_aa: CASSSTGTGNYGYTF; cdr3_nt: TGCGCCAGCAGCTCCACCGGGACAGGGAACTATGGCTACACCTTC; d_call: TRBD1; v_call: TRBV5-1; j_call: TRBJ1-2; clone_size: -
cdr3_aa: CASGWTGGNQPQHF; cdr3_nt: TGTGCTAGTGGTTGGACAGGGGGCAATCAGCCCCAGCATTTT; d_call: TRBD1; v_call: TRBV12-5; j_call: TRBJ1-5; clone_size: once
cdr3_aa: CASRPLVGVLGNEKLFF; cdr3_nt: TGCGCCAGCAGGCCATTGGTGGGAGTCTTGGGGAATGAAAAACTGTTTTTT; d_call: -; v_call: TRBV5-1; j_call: TRBJ1-4; clone_size: -